The present entry profiles one TCR beta chain with its context. The data are from a study of blood T cell repertoires in COVID-19. Study-wide background: Researchers got acute and convalescent COVID-19 samples from the United States, Italy and Spain. T cells, B-cell-depleted T cells, or PBMCs supplied cDNA or gDNA.

The CDR3 consists of 15 residues. Trimming took 1 base from V and 4 from J, leaving 13 bases between them. The germline V gene encodes CDR1 MDHEN and CDR2 SYDVKM. TCRdb keeps only in-frame clones here, not all; method: immunoSEQ multiplex PCR. The sample has some 70,000 clones; around 83% are singletons. The specimen was peripheral blood. This receptor was taken from a man between 50 and 59 years old with active COVID-19. The rearrangement joins TRBV28 to TRBJ1-2; D is possibly TRBD1 (6 bases). The CDR3 DNA follows: TGTGCCAGCAGTTTATCGACCCCGGACAGCTATGGCTACACCTTC. It translates to CASSLSTPDSYGYTF.